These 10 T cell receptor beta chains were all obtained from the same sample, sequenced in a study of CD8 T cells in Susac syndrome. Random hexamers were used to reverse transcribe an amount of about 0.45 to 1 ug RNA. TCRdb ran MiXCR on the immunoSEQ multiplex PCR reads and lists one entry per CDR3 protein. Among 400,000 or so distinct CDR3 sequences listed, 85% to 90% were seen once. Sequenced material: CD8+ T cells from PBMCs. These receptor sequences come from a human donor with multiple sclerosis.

The CDR3 is CASSLDWEGRVPKNIQYF. The CDR3 nucleotides are TGTGCCAGCAGCTTAGATTGGGAGGGTCGGGTGCCCAAAAACATTCAGTACTTC. This chain uses TRBV11-2 with TRBJ2-4; TRBD2 matches at 7 bases. The length of the CDR3 is 18 residues. Per the germline V gene, CDR1 is SGHAT and CDR2 is FQNNGV. V was pared by 0 bases and J by 2 bases, with 10 bases of the junction left unmatched. Filled out from reference TRBV11-2 and TRBJ2-4, the complete variable domain reads EAGVAQSPRYKIIEKRQSVAFWCNPISGHATLYWYQQILGQGPKLLIQFQNNGVVDDSQLPKDRFSAERLKGVDSTLKIQPAKLEDSAVYLCASSLDWEGRVPKNIQYFGAGTRLSVL.

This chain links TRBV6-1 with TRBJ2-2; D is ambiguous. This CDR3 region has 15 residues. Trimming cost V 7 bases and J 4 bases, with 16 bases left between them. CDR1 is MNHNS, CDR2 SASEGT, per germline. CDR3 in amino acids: CASNMDRAPTGELFF. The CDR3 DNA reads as TGTGCCAGCAACATGGATCGGGCACCCACCGGGGAGCTGTTTTTT.

CDR3 sequence reads: CSAPFQGGAGTEAFF. CDR3 sequence (DNA): TGCAGCGCCCCTTTTCAGGGGGGCGCGGGCACTGAAGCTTTCTTT. The chain is built from TRBV20-1 and TRBJ1-1; 7 positions match TRBD1. Germline V CDR1 and CDR2: DFQATT, SNEGSKA (reference sequence). The length of the CDR3 is 15 residues.

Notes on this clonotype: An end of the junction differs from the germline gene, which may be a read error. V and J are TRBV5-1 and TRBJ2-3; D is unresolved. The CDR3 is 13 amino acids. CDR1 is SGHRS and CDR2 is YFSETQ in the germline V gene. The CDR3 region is CASSLSSTDTQYF. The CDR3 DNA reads TGTGCCAGCAGTCTCAGTTCCACAGATACGCAGTATTTT.

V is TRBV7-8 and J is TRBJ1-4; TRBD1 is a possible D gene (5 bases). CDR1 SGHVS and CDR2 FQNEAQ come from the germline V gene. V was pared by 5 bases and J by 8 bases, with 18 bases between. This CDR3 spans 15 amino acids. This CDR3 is CASSPVGEVNEKLFF. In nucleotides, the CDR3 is TGTGCCAGCAGCCCGGTAGGGGAGGTGAACGAAAAACTGTTTTTT.

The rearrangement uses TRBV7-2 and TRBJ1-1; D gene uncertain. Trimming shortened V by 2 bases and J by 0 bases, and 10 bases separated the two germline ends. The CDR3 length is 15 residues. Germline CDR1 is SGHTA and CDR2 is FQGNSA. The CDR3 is CASSLQREMNTEAFF. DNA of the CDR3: TGTGCCAGCAGCTTACAGCGGGAGATGAACACTGAAGCTTTCTTT.

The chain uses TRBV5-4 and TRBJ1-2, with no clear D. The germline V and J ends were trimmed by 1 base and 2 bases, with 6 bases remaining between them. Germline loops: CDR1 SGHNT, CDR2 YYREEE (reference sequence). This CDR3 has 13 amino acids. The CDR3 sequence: CASSLRDNYGYTF. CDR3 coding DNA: TGTGCCAGCAGCTTGCGAGACAACTATGGCTACACCTTC.

The CDR3 DNA sequence: TGTGCCAGTAGTATAGAATCCGACAGAACGAACACTGAAGCTTTCTTT. Amino acid sequence: CASSIESDRTNTEAFF. The chain joins TRBV19 to TRBJ1-1, with a tentative D call TRBD1 (5 bases). The germline CDR1 and CDR2 sequences are LNHDA and SQIVND (reference sequence). The CDR3 totals 16 residues. V was trimmed by 0 bases and J by 1 base, leaving 12 bases between them.

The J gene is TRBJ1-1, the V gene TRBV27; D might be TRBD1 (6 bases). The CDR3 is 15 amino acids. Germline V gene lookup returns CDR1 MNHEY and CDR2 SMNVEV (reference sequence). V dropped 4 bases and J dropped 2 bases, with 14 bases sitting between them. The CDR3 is CASSSGQNLNTEAFF. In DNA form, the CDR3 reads TGTGCCAGCAGTTCAGGACAGAACTTAAACACTGAAGCTTTCTTT.

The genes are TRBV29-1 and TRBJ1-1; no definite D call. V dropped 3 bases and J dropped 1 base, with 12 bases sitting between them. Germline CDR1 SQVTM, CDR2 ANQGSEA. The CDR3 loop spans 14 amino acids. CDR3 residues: CSVDGLEANTEAFF. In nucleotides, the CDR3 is TGCAGCGTTGACGGCCTCGAGGCGAACACTGAAGCTTTCTTT.